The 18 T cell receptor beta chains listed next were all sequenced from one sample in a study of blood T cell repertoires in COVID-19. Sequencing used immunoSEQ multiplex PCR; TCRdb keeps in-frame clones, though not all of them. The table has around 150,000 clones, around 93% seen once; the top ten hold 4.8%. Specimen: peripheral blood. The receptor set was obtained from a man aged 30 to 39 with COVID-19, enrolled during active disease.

The CDR3 here is CASTANQGAGSPLHF. CDR3 DNA: TGTGCCAGTACGGCCAATCAGGGGGCAGGGTCACCCCTCCACTTT. The chain is built from TRBV19 and TRBJ1-6; 8 bases are shared with TRBD1. Losses at the gene ends were 7 bases for V and 10 bases for J; bases not matched to a gene: 12. Germline CDR1 LNHDA, CDR2 SQIVND (reference sequence). CDR3 length: 15 residues.

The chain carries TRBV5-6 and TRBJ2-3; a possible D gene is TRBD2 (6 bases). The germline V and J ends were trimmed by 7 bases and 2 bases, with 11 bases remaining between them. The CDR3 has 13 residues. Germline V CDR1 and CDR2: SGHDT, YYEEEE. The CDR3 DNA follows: TGTGCCAGCGGGGACTCCGCCACAGATACGCAGTATTTT. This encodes CASGDSATDTQYF.

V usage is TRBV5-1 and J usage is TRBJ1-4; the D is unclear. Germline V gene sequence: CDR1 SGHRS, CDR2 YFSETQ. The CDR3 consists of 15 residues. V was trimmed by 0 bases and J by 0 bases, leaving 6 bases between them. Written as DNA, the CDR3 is TGCGCCAGCAGCTTGGGAGCCGCAACTAATGAAAAACTGTTTTTT. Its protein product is CASSLGAATNEKLFF.

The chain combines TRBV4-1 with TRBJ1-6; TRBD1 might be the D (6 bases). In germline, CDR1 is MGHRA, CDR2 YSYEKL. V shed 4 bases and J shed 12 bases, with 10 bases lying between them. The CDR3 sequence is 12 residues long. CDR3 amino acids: CASSPVQGPLHF. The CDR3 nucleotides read TGCGCCAGCAGCCCAGTACAGGGACCCCTCCACTTT.

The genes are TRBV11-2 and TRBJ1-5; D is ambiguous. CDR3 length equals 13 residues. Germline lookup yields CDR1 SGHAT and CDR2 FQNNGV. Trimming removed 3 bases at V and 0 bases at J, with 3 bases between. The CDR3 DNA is TGTGCCAGCAGCTTTAGTAGCAATCAGCCCCAGCATTTT. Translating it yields CASSFSSNQPQHF.

The CDR3: CAWIRTSGYNEQFF. The CDR3 nucleotides read TGTGCCTGGATACGGACTAGCGGGTACAATGAGCAGTTCTTC. The chain employs TRBV30 and TRBJ2-1, with 11 bases lining up with TRBD2. CDR1 and CDR2 (germline): GTSNPN, SVGIG (reference sequence). This CDR3 is built from 14 residues. V lost 4 bases to trimming and J lost 4 bases; unmatched junction nucleotides: 3.

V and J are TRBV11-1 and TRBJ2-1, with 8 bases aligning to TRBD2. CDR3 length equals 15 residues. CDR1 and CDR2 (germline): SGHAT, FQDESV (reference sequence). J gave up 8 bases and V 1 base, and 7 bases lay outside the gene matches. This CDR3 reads CASSLEAGESYEQFF. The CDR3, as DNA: TGTGCCAGCAGCTTAGAAGCGGGAGAAAGCTATGAGCAGTTCTTC.

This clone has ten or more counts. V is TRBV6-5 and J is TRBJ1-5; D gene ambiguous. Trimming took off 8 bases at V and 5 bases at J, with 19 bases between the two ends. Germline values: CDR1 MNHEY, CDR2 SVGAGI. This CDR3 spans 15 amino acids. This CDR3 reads CASGRSSRPYQPQHF. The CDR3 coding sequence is TGTGCCAGCGGTCGGAGCTCTCGGCCTTATCAGCCCCAGCATTTT.

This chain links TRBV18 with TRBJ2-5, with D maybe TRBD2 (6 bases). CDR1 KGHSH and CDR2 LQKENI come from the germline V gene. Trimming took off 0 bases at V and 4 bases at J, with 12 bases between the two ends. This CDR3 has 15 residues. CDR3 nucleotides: TGTGCCAGCTCACCACCGCTAGCGTTCCCAGAGACCCAGTACTTC. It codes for CASSPPLAFPETQYF.

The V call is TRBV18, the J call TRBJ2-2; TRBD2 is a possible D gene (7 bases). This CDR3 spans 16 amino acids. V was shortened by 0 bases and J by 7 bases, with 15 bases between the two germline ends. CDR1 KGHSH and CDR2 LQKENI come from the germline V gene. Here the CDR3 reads CASSPPEYGGRGELFF. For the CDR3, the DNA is TGTGCCAGCTCACCACCGGAGTACGGGGGGCGCGGGGAGCTGTTTTTT.

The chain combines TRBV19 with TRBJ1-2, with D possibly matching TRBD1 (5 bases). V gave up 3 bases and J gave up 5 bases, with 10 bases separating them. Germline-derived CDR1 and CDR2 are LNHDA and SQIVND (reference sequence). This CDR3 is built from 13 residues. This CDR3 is CASSIGGVYGYTF. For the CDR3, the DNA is TGTGCCAGTAGTATCGGGGGGGTGTATGGCTACACCTTC.

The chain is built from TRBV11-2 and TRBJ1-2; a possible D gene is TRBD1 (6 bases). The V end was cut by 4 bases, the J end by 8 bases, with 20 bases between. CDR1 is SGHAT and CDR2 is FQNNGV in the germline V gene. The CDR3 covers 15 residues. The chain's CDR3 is CASSSLGDIPQGYTF. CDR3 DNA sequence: TGTGCCAGCAGCTCGCTAGGGGACATCCCCCAAGGCTACACCTTC.

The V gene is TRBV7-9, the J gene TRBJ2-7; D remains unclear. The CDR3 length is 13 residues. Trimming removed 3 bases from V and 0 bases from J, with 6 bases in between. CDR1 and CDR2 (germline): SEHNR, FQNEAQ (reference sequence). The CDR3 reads CASSFYFSYEQYF. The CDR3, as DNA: TGTGCCAGCAGCTTTTACTTCTCCTACGAGCAGTACTTC. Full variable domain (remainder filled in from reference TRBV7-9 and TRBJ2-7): DTGVSQNPRHKITKRGQNVTFRCDPISEHNRLYWYRQTLGQGPEFLTYFQNEAQLEKSRLLSDRFSAERPKGSFSTLEIQRTEQGDSAMYLCASSFYFSYEQYFGPGTRLTVT.

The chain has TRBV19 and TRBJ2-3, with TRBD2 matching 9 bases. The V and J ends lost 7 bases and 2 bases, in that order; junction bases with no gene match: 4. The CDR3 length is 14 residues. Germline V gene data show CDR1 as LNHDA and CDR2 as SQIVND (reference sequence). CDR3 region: CASMERGATDTQYF. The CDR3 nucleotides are TGTGCCAGTATGGAGCGGGGGGCCACAGATACGCAGTATTTT.

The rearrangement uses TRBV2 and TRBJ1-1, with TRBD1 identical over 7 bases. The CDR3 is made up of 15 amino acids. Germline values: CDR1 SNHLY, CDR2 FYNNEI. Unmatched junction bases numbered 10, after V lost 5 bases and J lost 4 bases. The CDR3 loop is CASSRLGQEGTEAFF. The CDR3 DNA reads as TGTGCCAGCAGTAGACTTGGACAGGAGGGCACTGAAGCTTTCTTT.

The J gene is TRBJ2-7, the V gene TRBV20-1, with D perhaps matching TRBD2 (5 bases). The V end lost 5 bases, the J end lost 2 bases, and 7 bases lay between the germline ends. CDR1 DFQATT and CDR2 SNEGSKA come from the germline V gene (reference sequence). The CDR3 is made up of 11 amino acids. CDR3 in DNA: TGCAGTGCTTGGGGAGCCTACGAGCAGTACTTC. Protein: CSAWGAYEQYF.

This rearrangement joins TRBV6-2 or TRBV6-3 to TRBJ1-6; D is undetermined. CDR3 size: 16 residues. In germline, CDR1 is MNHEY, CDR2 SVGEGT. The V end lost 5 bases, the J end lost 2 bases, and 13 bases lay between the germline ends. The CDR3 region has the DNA TGTGCCAGCAGTACCCTTTCGGGGACCTATAATTCACCCCTCCACTTT. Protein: CASSTLSGTYNSPLHF.

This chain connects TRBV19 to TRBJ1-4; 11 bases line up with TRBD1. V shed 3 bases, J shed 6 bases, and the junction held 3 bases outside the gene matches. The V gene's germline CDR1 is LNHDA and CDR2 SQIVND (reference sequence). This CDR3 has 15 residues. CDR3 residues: CASSMPGQGDEKLFF. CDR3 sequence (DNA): TGTGCCAGTAGTATGCCGGGACAGGGGGATGAAAAACTGTTTTTT.